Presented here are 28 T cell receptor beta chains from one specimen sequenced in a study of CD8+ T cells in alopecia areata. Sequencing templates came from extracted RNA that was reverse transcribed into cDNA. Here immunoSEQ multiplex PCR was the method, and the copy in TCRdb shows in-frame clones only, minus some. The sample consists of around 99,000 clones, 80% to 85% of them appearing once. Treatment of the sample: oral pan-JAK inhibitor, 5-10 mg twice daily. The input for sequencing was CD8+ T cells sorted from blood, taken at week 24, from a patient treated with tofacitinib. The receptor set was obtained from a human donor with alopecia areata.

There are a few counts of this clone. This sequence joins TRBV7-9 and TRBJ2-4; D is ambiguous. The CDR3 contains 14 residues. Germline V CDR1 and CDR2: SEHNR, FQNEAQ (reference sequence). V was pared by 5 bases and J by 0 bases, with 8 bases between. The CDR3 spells CASSLTVAKNIQYF. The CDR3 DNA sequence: TGTGCCAGCAGCCTTACAGTAGCCAAAAACATTCAGTACTTC.

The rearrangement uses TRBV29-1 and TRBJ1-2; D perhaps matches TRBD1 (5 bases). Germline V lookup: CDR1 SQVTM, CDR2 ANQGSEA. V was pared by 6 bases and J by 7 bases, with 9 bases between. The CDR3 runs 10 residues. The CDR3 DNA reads TGCAGCGTCGGAGGGGTTGGCTACACCTTC. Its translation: CSVGGVGYTF.

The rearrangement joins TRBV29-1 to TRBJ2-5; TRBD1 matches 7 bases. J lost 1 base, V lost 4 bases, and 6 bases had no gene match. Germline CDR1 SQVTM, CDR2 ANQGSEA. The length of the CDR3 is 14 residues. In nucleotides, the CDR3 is TGCAGCGTTGTTGGTACAGGGGCCCAAGAGACCCAGTACTTC. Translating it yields CSVVGTGAQETQYF.

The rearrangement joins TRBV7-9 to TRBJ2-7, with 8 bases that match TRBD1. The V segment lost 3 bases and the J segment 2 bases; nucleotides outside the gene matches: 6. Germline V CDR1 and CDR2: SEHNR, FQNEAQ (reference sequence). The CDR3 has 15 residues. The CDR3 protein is CASSFTAGGPYEQYF. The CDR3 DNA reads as TGTGCCAGCAGCTTCACCGCAGGGGGCCCCTACGAGCAGTACTTC. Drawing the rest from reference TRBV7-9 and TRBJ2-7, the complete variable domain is DTGVSQNPRHKITKRGQNVTFRCDPISEHNRLYWYRQTLGQGPEFLTYFQNEAQLEKSRLLSDRFSAERPKGSFSTLEIQRTEQGDSAMYLCASSFTAGGPYEQYFGPGTRLTVT.

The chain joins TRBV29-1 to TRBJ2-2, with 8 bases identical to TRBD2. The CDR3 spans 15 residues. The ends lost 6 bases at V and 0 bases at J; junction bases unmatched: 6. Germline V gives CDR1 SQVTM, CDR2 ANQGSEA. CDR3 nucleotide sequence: TGCAGCGTCGACAGCGGGGGAGCGAACACCGGGGAGCTGTTTTTT. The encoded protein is CSVDSGGANTGELFF.

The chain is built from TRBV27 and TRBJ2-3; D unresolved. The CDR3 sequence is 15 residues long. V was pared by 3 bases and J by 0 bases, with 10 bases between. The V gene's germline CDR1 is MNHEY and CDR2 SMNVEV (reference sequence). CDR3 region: CASSFSSPSTDTQYF. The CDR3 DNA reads TGTGCCAGCAGTTTTTCGAGCCCTAGCACAGATACGCAGTATTTT.

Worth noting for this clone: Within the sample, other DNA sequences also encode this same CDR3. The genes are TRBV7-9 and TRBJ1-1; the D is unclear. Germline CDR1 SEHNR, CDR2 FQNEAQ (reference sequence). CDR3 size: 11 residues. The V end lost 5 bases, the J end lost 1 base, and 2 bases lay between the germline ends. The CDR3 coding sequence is TGTGCCAGCAGCCGGAACACTGAAGCTTTCTTT. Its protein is CASSRNTEAFF.

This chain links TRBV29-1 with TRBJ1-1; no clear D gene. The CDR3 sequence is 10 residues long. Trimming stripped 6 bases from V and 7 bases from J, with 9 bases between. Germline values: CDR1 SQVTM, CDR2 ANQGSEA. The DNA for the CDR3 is TGCAGCGTCCAATTGAATGAAGCTTTCTTT. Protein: CSVQLNEAFF.

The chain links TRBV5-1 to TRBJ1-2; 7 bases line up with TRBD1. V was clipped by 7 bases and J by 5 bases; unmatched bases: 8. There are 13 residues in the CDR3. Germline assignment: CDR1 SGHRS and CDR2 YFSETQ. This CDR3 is CASDRVGFYGYTF. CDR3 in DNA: TGCGCCAGCGACAGGGTAGGGTTTTATGGCTACACCTTC.

In DNA form, the CDR3 reads TGCGCCAGCAGCCCGACGGGGGGGCAGAACACCGGGGAGCTGTTTTTT. Its translation: CASSPTGGQNTGELFF. The genes are TRBV5-1 and TRBJ2-2, with 8 positions matching TRBD2. Germline-derived CDR1 and CDR2 are SGHRS and YFSETQ. CDR3 length equals 16 residues. V was clipped by 4 bases and J by 1 base; unmatched bases: 6.

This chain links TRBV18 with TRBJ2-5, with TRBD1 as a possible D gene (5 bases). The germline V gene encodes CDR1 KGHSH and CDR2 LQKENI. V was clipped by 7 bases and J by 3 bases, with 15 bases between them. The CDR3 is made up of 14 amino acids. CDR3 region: CASYRAGKEETQYF. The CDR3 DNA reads TGTGCCAGCTACCGGGCAGGGAAAGAAGAGACCCAGTACTTC.

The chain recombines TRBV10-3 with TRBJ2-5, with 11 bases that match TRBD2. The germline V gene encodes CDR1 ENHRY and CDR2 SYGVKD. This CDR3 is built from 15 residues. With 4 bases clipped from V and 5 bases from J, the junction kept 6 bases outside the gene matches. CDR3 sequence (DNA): TGTGCCATCAGTGTAGCGGGGGGGCGTGAGGAGACCCAGTACTTC. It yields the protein CAISVAGGREETQYF.

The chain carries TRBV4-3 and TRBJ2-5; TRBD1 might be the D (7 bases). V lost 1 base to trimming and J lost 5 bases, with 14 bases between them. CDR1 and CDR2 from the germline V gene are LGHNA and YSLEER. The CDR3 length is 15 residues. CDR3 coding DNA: TGCGCCAGCAGCCAAGGGACAGGCCGGGGGGAGACCCAGTACTTC. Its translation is CASSQGTGRGETQYF.

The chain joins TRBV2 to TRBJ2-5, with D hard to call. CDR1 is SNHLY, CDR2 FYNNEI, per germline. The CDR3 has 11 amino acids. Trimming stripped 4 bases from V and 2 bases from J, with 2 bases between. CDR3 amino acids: CASSAQETQYF. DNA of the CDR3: TGTGCCAGCAGTGCACAAGAGACCCAGTACTTC.

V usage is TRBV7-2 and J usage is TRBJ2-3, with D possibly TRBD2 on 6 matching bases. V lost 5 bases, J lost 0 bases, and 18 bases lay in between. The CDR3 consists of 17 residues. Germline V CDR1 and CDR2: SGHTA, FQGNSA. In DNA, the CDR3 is TGTGCCAGCAGCACTAGTGGGCTAGCGCGGAGCACAGATACGCAGTATTTT. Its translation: CASSTSGLARSTDTQYF.

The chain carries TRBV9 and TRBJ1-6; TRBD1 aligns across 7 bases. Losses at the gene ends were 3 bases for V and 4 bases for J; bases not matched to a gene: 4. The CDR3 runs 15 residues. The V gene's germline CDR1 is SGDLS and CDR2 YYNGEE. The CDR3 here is CASSDGGQYNSPLHF. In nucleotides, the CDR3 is TGTGCCAGCAGCGATGGGGGACAGTATAATTCACCCCTCCACTTT.

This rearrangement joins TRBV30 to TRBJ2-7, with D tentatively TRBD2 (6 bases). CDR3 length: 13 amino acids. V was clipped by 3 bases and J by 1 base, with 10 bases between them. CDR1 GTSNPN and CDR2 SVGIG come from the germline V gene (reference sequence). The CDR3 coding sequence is TGTGCCTGGAGCTCGGGAGATTCCTACGAGCAGTACTTC. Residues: CAWSSGDSYEQYF. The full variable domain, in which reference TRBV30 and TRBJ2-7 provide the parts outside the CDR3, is SQTIHQWPATLVQPVGSPLSLECTVEGTSNPNLYWYRQAAGRGLQLLFYSVGIGQISSEVPQNLSASRPQDRQFILSSKKLLLSDSGFYLCAWSSGDSYEQYFGPGTRLTVT.

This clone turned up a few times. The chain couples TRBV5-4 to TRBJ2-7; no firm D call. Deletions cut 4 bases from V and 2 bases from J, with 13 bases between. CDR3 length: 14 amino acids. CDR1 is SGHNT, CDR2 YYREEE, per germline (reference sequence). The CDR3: CASSPLGSTYEQYF. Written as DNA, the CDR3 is TGTGCCAGCAGCCCATTGGGCAGCACCTACGAGCAGTACTTC.

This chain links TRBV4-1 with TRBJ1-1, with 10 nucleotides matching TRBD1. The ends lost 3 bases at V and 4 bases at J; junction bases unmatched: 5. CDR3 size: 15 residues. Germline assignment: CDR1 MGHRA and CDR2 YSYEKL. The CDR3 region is CASSHPGQGITEAFF. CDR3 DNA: TGCGCCAGCAGCCATCCGGGACAGGGGATCACTGAAGCTTTCTTT.

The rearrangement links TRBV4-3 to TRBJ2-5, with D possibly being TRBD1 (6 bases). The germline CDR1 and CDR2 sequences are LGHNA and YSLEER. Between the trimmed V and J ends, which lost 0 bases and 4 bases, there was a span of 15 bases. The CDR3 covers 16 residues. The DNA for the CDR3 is TGCGCCAGCAGCCAAGATAATCCCAGGGGTGGAGAGACCCAGTACTTC. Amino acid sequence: CASSQDNPRGGETQYF.

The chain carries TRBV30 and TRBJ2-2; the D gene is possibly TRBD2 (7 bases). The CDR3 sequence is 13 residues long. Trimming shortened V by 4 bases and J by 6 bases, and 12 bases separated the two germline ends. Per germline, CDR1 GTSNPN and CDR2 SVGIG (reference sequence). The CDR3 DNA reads TGTGCCTGGATCTGGGGGGGCCCCGGGGAGCTGTTTTTT. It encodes CAWIWGGPGELFF.

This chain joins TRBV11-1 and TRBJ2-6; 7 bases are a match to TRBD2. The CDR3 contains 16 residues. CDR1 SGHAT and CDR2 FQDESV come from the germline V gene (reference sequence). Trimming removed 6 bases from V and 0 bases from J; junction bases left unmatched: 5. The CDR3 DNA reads TGTGCCAGCAGTCCTCCGGGAGGCTCTGGGGCCAACGTCCTGACTTTC. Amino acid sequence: CASSPPGGSGANVLTF.

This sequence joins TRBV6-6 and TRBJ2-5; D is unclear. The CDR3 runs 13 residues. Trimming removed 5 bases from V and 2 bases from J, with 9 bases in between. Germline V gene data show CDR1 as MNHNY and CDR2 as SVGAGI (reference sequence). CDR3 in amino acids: CASSTTVQETQYF. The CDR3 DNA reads TGTGCCAGCAGTACGACGGTACAAGAGACCCAGTACTTC.

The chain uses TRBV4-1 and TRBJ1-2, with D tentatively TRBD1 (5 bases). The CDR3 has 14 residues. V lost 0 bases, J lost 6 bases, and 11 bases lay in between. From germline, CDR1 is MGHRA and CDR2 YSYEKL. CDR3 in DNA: TGCGCCAGCAGCCAAGAGGGGCGGCGTCATGGCTACACCTTC. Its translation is CASSQEGRRHGYTF.

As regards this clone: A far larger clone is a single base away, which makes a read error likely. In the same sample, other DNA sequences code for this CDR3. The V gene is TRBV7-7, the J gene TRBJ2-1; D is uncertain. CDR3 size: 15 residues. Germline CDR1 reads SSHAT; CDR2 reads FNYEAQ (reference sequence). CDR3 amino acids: CASSSYQVSYNEQFF. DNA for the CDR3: TGTGCTAGCAGCTCCTACCAGGTATCGTACAATGAGCAGTTCTTC.

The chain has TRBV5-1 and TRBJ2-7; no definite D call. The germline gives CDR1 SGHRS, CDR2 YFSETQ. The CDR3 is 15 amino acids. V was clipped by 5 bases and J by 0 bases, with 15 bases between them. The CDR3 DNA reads TGCGCCAGCAGTTACGGGCAGGATTTCTCCTACGAGCAGTACTTC. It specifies CASSYGQDFSYEQYF.

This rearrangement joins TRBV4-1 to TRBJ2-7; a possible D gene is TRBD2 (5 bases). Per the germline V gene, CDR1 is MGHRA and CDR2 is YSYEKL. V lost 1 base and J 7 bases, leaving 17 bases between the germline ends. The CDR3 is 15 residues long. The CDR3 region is CASSQGPRGSGEQYF. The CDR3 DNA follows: TGCGCCAGCAGCCAAGGTCCCCGGGGAAGCGGAGAGCAGTACTTC.

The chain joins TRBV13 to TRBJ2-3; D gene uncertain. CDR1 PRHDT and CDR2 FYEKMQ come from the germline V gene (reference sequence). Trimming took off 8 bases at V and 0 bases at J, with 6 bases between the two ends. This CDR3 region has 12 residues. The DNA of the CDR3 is TGTGCCAGCGGGGTAAGCACAGATACGCAGTATTTT. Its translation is CASGVSTDTQYF.